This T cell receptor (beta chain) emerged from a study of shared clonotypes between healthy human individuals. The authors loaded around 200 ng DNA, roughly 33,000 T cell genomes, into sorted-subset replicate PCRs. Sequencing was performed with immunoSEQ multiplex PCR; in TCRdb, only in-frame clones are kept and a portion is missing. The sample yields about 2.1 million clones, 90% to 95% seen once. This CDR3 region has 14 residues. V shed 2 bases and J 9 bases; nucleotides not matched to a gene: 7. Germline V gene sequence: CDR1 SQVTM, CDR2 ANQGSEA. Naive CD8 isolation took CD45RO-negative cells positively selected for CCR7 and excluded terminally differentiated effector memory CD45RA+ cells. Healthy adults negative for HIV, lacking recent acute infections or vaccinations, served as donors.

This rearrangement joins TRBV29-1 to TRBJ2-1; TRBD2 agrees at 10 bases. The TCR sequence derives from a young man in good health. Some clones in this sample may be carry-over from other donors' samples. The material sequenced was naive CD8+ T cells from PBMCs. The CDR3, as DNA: TGCAGCGTTGAATCGGGGCTAGCGGGAGTTGAGCAGTTCTTC. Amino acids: CSVESGLAGVEQFF.